The present T cell receptor (beta chain) was sequenced within a study of metastatic and nonmetastatic thyroid tumors. As for the study in general: Comparative analysis of repertoires was undertaken across blood and tumor or nodule tissue obtained from malignant and benign thyroid patients. Study-level results: Reported TCR beta diversity, measured in blood and tumor, was significantly higher for malignant thyroid tumors than for benign nodules.

This clone is termed medium-sized. Antigen: not known. Among the patients, none had received any treatment before thyroid surgery. Per the original methods: CDR3 differences across clinicopathological groups were used to build a distant-metastasis classifier for papillary thyroid cancer. TCRdb re-called the PCR reads via MiXCR. TCRdb, rather than the study authors, made the V and J calls. The table has about 12,000 clones, over 10% seen once. The germline CDR1 and CDR2 sequences are MNHEY and SVGEGT. V gave up 6 bases and J gave up 2 bases; unmatched junction bases: 8. This CDR3 has 15 residues. This TCR was sampled from a female donor with papillary thyroid cancer or a benign thyroid nodule (not recorded which). Some clones in this sample may be carry-over from other donors' samples. Sequencing was done on a sample of blood. This chain connects TRBV6-2 or TRBV6-3 to TRBJ2-3, with TRBD2 matching over 7 bases. For the CDR3, the DNA is TGTGCCAGCAGAGACCTGACTAGCACCACAGATACGCAGTATTTT. Its translation: CASRDLTSTTDTQYF.